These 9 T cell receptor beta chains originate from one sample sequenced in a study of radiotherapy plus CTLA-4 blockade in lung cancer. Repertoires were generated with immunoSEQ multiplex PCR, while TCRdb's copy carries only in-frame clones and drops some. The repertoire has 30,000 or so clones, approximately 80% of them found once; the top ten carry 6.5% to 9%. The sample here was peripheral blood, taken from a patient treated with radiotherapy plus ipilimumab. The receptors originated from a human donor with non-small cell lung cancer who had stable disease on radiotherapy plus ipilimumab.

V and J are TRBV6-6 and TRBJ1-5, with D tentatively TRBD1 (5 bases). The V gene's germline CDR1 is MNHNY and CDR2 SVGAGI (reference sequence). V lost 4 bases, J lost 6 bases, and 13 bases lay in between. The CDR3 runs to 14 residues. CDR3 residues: CASSWQGRVQPQHF. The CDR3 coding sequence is TGTGCCAGCAGTTGGCAGGGTCGTGTTCAGCCCCAGCATTTT.

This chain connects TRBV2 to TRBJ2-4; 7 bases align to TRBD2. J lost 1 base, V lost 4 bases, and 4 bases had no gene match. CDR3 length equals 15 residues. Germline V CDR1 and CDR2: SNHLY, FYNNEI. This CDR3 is CASSAGGGAKNIQYF. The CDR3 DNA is TGTGCCAGCAGTGCGGGGGGAGGGGCCAAAAACATTCAGTACTTC.

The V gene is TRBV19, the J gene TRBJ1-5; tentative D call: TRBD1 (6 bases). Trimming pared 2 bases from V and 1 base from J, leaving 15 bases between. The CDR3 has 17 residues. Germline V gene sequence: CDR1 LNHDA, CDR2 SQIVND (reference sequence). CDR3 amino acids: CASSIIVGGQSNQPQHF. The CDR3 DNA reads TGTGCCAGTAGTATAATAGTTGGGGGGCAGAGCAATCAGCCCCAGCATTTT.

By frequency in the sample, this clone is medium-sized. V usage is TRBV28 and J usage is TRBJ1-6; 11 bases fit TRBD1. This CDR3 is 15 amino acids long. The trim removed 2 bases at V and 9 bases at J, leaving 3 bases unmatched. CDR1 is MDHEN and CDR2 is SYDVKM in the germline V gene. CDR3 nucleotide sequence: TGTGCCAGCAGTTTAGGACAGGGGGCAGGTTCACCCCTCCACTTT. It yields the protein CASSLGQGAGSPLHF.

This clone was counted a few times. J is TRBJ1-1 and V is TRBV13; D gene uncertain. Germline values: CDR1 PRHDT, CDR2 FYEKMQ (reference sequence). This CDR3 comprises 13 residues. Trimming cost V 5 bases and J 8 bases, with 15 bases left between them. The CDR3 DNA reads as TGTGCCAGCAGCGTTCGAATACCAGGAGAAGCTTTCTTT. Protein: CASSVRIPGEAFF.

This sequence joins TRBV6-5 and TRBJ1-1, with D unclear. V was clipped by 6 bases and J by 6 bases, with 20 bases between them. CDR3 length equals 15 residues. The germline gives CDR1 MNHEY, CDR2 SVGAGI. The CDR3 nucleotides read TGTGCCAGCAGCTCTCCTACCTTGGCCGTCTCTGAAGCTTTCTTT. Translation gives CASSSPTLAVSEAFF.

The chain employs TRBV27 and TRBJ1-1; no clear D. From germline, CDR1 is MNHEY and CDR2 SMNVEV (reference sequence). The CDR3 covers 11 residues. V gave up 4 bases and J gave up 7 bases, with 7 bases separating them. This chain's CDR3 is CASSSSVEAFF. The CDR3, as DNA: TGTGCCAGCAGTTCTTCAGTTGAAGCTTTCTTT.

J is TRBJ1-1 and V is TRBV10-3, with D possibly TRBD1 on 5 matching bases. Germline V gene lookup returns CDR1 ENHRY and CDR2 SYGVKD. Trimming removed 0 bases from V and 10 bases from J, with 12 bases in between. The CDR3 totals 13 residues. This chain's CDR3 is CAISESVGGGAFF. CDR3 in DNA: TGTGCCATCAGTGAGTCGGTCGGTGGGGGAGCTTTCTTT.

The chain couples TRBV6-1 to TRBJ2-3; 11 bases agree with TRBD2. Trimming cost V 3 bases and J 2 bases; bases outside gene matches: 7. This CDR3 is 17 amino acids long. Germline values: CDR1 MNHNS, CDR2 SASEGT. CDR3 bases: TGTGCCAGCAGTGAGTCTAGCGGGGGGTTTTTCACAGATACGCAGTATTTT. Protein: CASSESSGGFFTDTQYF.